Detailed here is one T cell receptor (beta chain). The CDR3 sequence is 13 residues long. The V and J ends lost 2 bases and 5 bases, in that order; junction bases with no gene match: 2. CDR1 and CDR2 from the germline V gene are MNHEY and SMNVEV (reference sequence). These data originate in a study of blood T cell repertoires in COVID-19. Per the original methods: Reference gene primer amplification gave estimated nucleated cell counts. The data were produced by immunoSEQ multiplex PCR, yet TCRdb's version contains in-frame clones alone and is incomplete. V, J and clone size derive from that table, while D and trimming were established from the DNA sequence. The table records 350,000 or so clones, around 83% of them present only once.

Sequenced input: peripheral blood. This receptor was obtained from a young man with active or convalescent COVID-19. V and J are TRBV27 and TRBJ1-1; 7 nucleotides agree with TRBD1. The CDR3 loop is CASSLDRVTEAFF. In DNA form, the CDR3 reads TGTGCCAGCAGTTTAGACAGGGTGACTGAAGCTTTCTTT.